Listed below are T cell receptor beta chains from one sample, sequenced in a study of identical twins. From the 5' RACE reads, TCRdb called clonotypes with MiXCR, one entry per CDR3 protein. The repertoire includes more than 650,000 distinct CDR3 sequences, roughly 6% of them detected once, and 1.5% to 2% sits in the top ten. The sample consisted of naive T cells sorted from blood. These receptors all come from a man aged 18 to 29 in good health. Both conserved end residues are part of each CDR3. Each record gives: D gene, clone size, J gene, V gene, CDR3 DNA, CDR3 protein. D genes are given only for firm matches. Rows give clone size only sometimes, using once, few, many, or a class for an expanded clone.

.,many,TRBJ1-1,TRBV5-1,TGCGCCAGCAGCTTGTGGGGGGAGAACACTGAAGCTTTCTTT,CASSLWGENTEAFF
.,.,TRBJ2-5,TRBV7-8,TGTGCCAGCAGCTCCGGGACCCCAAAGACCCAGTACTTC,CASSSGTPKTQYF
.,many,TRBJ2-5,TRBV28,TGTGCCAGCAGTCGCCCCCCTAGAGAGACCCAGTACTTC,CASSRPPRETQYF
.,.,TRBJ1-4,TRBV19,TGTGCCAGTAGTATCTGGGGGAGACCCAATGAAAAACTGTTTTTT,CASSIWGRPNEKLFF
.,.,TRBJ1-4,TRBV20-1,TGCAGTGCTAGAGATATGATGGGGGGGAGTAATGAAAAACTGTTTTTT,CSARDMMGGSNEKLFF
TRBD1,few,TRBJ2-7,TRBV7-2,TGTGCCAGCAGCTTAGGGCAGGGGGCCGGTAGAGTCTACGAGCAGTACTTC,CASSLGQGAGRVYEQYF
TRBD2,many,TRBJ2-5,TRBV5-1,TGCGCCAGCAGCTACCTAGCGGGAGGGCCTAGGGAGACCCAGTACTTC,CASSYLAGGPRETQYF
.,many,TRBJ1-1,TRBV20-1,TGCAGTGCTAGAGATAGGCTGATGAACACTGAAGCTTTCTTT,CSARDRLMNTEAFF
.,many,TRBJ2-3,TRBV24-1,TGTGCCACCAGGGGGGACACCCTCCCCACAGATACGCAGTATTTT,CATRGDTLPTDTQYF
.,.,TRBJ1-4,TRBV6-1,TGTGCCAGCTATCAGGGGCTGAGAGAAAAACTGTTTTTT,CASYQGLREKLFF
.,many,TRBJ1-1,TRBV4-1,TGCGCCAGCAGCCAAGATTTCCCCCAGACAGCTGAAGCTTTCTTT,CASSQDFPQTAEAFF
TRBD2,many,TRBJ2-7,TRBV5-1,TGCGCCAGCAGCTTCGGACTAGCGGCGGCCTACGAGCAGTACTTC,CASSFGLAAAYEQYF
.,few,TRBJ2-5,TRBV6-1,TGTGCCAGCAGCCTCGCCCTAGCGTATACCCCAGAGACCCAGTACTTC,CASSLALAYTPETQYF
TRBD2,few,TRBJ2-3,TRBV6-2/TRBV6-3,TGTGCCAGCAGTTACAGAAGCCCCGGGACTAGCGGGATCCGAGATACGCAGTATTTT,CASSYRSPGTSGIRDTQYF
.,many,TRBJ2-2,TRBV28,TGTGCCAGCAGTTTCCCTGGGGGGCGCGGGGAGCTGTTTTTT,CASSFPGGRGELFF
.,many,TRBJ2-3,TRBV6-5,TGTGCCAGTACTAGCTTAGATACGCAGTATTTT,CASTSLDTQYF
.,many,TRBJ2-1,TRBV29-1,TGCAGCGTTCGGGGCGGATCGGCTAATGAGCAGTTCTTC,CSVRGGSANEQFF
.,many,TRBJ2-3,TRBV20-1,TGCAGTGCTAGAGATACCGGCGGGCTCACAGATACGCAGTATTTT,CSARDTGGLTDTQYF
.,many,TRBJ2-1,TRBV19,TGTGCCAGTAGTAAACCGGGACGGCGGTCGTACAATGAGCAGTTCTTC,CASSKPGRRSYNEQFF
.,.,TRBJ2-3,TRBV7-9,TGTGCCAGCAGCTTACTAGCCCCGACGGCGGGCACAGATACGCAGTATTTT,CASSLLAPTAGTDTQYF
.,few,TRBJ1-3,TRBV7-2,TGTGCCAGCAGCACCGTGGAGAATGAAGGAAACACCATATATTTT,CASSTVENEGNTIYF
.,many,TRBJ2-1,TRBV20-1,TGCAGTGCTAGCCGGGACACCGACAATGAGCAGTTCTTC,CSASRDTDNEQFF
.,.,TRBJ1-1,TRBV12-3/TRBV12-4,TGTGCCAGCAGTCGCGATTGGTCTGAAGCTTTCTTT,CASSRDWSEAFF
.,few,TRBJ2-1,TRBV20-1,TGCAGTGCTAGACCAGGAGGCCGCTCCTACAATGAGCAGTTCTTC,CSARPGGRSYNEQFF
TRBD1,many,TRBJ1-4,TRBV20-1,TGCAGTGCTAGGAAAGGGGGCGGGGGTGAAAAACTGTTTTTT,CSARKGGGGEKLFF
.,many,TRBJ2-1,TRBV11-2,TGTGCCAGCAGCTTATCTGAAGGGCAGTTCTTC,CASSLSEGQFF
.,.,TRBJ2-1,TRBV7-9,TGTGCCAGCATCCCTCGGGCGGGAATCGGGGAGCAGTTCTTC,CASIPRAGIGEQFF
.,many,TRBJ2-1,TRBV10-3,TGTGCCATCACCCCGGGGGCTAGCTCCTACAATGAGCAGTTCTTC,CAITPGASSYNEQFF
.,many,TRBJ1-6,TRBV5-1,TGCGCCAGCAGCAAGGACCGACTGAGCTCCTATAATTCACCCCTCCACTTT,CASSKDRLSSYNSPLHF
.,many,TRBJ2-1,TRBV20-1,TGCAGTGCTAGAGATCTAAACAATTACAATGAGCAGTTCTTC,CSARDLNNYNEQFF
.,few,TRBJ1-1,TRBV6-1,TGTGCCAGCAGCCGCGGACTCGGCACTGAAGCTTTCTTT,CASSRGLGTEAFF
TRBD1,few,TRBJ2-4,TRBV27,TGTGCCAGCAGTCCACCGCCCGGAAGACAGGGGCTAGCCAAAAACATTCAGTACTTC,CASSPPPGRQGLAKNIQYF
.,.,TRBJ1-4,TRBV19,TGTGCCAGTAGTGTCTTTGCAACTAATGAAAAACTGTTTTTT,CASSVFATNEKLFF
.,many,TRBJ2-5,TRBV20-1,TGCAGTGCTAGAACAGGTTACCAAGAGACCCAGTACTTC,CSARTGYQETQYF
.,.,TRBJ2-5,TRBV20-1,TGCAGTGCTAGAGCTTTGGCGGACTACCAAGAGACCCAGTACTTC,CSARALADYQETQYF
.,.,TRBJ1-2,TRBV6-1,TGTGCCAGCAGTGAAGTTCGTCAGGAGTATGGCTACACCTTC,CASSEVRQEYGYTF
.,many,TRBJ2-5,TRBV5-1,TGCGCCAGCAGCAGCCGGGCCCTAGGGAGTGTGGAGACCCAGTACTTC,CASSSRALGSVETQYF
.,many,TRBJ2-4,TRBV15,TGTGCCACCAGCCACGGTTCGGACATTCAGTACTTC,CATSHGSDIQYF
.,many,TRBJ2-2,TRBV5-1,TGCGCCAGCACAATTAGGAGTAGCGGCTACGCGAACACCGGGGAGCTGTTTTTT,CASTIRSSGYANTGELFF
TRBD1,many,TRBJ2-2,TRBV5-1,TGCGCCAGCAGCTACAGACAGGGGCCGGTCACCGGGGAGCTGTTTTTT,CASSYRQGPVTGELFF
TRBD2,many,TRBJ2-1,TRBV27,TGTGCCAGCAGAATAGCGGGAGCCTACAATGAGCAGTTCTTC,CASRIAGAYNEQFF
TRBD1,once,TRBJ2-5,TRBV6-1,TGTGCCAGCAGTATCACTACAGGGGGAGAGACCCAGTACTTC,CASSITTGGETQYF
.,many,TRBJ2-2,TRBV11-2,TGTGCCAGCAGCCTAGACTTGCGGACCGGGGAGCTGTTTTTT,CASSLDLRTGELFF